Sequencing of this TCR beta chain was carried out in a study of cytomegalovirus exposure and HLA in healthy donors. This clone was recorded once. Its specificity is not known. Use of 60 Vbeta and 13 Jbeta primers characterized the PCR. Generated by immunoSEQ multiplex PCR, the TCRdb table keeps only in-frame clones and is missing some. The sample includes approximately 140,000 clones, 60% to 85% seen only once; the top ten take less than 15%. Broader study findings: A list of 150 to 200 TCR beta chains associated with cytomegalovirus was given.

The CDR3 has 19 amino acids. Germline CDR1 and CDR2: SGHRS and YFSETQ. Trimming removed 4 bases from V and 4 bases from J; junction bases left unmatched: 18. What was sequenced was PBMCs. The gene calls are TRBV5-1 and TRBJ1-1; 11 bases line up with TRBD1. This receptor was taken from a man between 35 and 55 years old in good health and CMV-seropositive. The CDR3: CASSVDRGLLRSSLTEAFF. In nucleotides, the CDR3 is TGCGCCAGCAGCGTGGACAGGGGGCTACTTAGGAGCTCCCTCACTGAAGCTTTCTTT. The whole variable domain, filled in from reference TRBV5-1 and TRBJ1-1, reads KAGVTQTPRYLIKTRGQQVTLSCSPISGHRSVSWYQQTPGQGLQFLFEYFSETQRNKGNFPGRFSGRQFSNSRSEMNVSTLELGDSALYLCASSVDRGLLRSSLTEAFFGQGTRLTVV.